Listed below are T cell receptor beta chains from one sample, sequenced in a study of OX40 agonist ivuxolimab in advanced cancers. Sequencing was performed with immunoSEQ multiplex PCR; in TCRdb, only in-frame clones are kept and a portion is missing. The sample carries about 64,000 clones, under 95% recorded once. Sequenced material: CD4+ or CD8+ T cells sorted from blood, taken in a trial of the OX40 agonist ivuxolimab. These TCRs come from an adult with an advanced solid tumor such as melanoma, head and neck, liver or kidney cancer. CDR3s include the opening cysteine and the closing phenylalanine or tryptophan. D genes are given only for firm matches.

CDR3aa: CASLSGAGGYTF
CDR3nt: TGTGCCAGCCTATCTGGGGCTGGGGGCTACACCTTC
d_gene: NA
j_gene: TRBJ1-2
v_gene: TRBV18

CDR3aa: CASSVAGAGNTIYF
CDR3nt: TGTGCCAGCAGCGTTGCAGGGGCTGGAAACACCATATATTTT
d_gene: NA
j_gene: TRBJ1-3
v_gene: TRBV9

CDR3aa: CASKGSGRTSTDTQYF
CDR3nt: TGTGCCAGTAAGGGTAGCGGGAGGACTAGCACAGATACGCAGTATTTT
d_gene: TRBD2
j_gene: TRBJ2-3
v_gene: TRBV19

CDR3aa: CASRRVNTDTQYF
CDR3nt: TGTGCCAGCAGGCGGGTTAACACAGATACGCAGTATTTT
d_gene: NA
j_gene: TRBJ2-3
v_gene: TRBV6-5

CDR3aa: CASSQDRLAGSYEQYF
CDR3nt: TGCGCCAGCAGCCAAGATAGACTAGCGGGATCCTACGAGCAGTACTTC
d_gene: TRBD2
j_gene: TRBJ2-7
v_gene: TRBV4-1

CDR3aa: CANLFLARASDTQYF
CDR3nt: TGTGCCAACCTATTCCTAGCGAGAGCCTCAGATACGCAGTATTTT
d_gene: NA
j_gene: TRBJ2-3
v_gene: TRBV6-1

CDR3aa: CASSQDFETNEKLFF
CDR3nt: TGCGCCAGCAGCCAAGATTTTGAGACAAATGAAAAACTGTTTTTT
d_gene: NA
j_gene: TRBJ1-4
v_gene: TRBV4-1

CDR3aa: CASSGLSGAPPEQYF
CDR3nt: TGTGCCAGCAGTGGGCTCAGTGGGGCTCCCCCTGAGCAGTACTTC
d_gene: NA
j_gene: TRBJ2-7
v_gene: TRBV25-1

CDR3aa: CASSPLDSVMNTEAFF
CDR3nt: TGTGCCAGCAGTCCACTGGACAGCGTGATGAACACTGAAGCTTTCTTT
d_gene: NA
j_gene: TRBJ1-1
v_gene: TRBV28

CDR3aa: CASSQLTQRTHEQYF
CDR3nt: TGTGCCAGCAGCCAACTCACGCAAAGGACCCACGAGCAGTACTTC
d_gene: NA
j_gene: TRBJ2-7
v_gene: TRBV4-2

CDR3aa: CASSYLLAGGSNEQFF
CDR3nt: TGTGCCAGCAGTTACTTACTAGCGGGAGGCAGCAATGAGCAGTTCTTC
d_gene: TRBD2
j_gene: TRBJ2-1
v_gene: TRBV6-5

CDR3aa: CASSTLGITYEQYF
CDR3nt: TGTGCCAGTAGTACGCTCGGGATAACCTACGAGCAGTACTTC
d_gene: NA
j_gene: TRBJ2-7
v_gene: TRBV19

CDR3aa: CASSHGKKTGEGYTF
CDR3nt: TGTGCCAGCAGCCATGGGAAGAAGACGGGGGAAGGCTACACCTTC
d_gene: NA
j_gene: TRBJ1-2
v_gene: TRBV7-9

CDR3aa: CASSPLFGGPPGEQFF
CDR3nt: TGTGCCAGCTCACCACTGTTTGGGGGCCCACCAGGAGAGCAGTTCTTC
d_gene: NA
j_gene: TRBJ2-1
v_gene: TRBV18

CDR3aa: CASGSGAQYF
CDR3nt: TGTGCCAGCGGATCGGGGGCGCAGTATTTT
d_gene: NA
j_gene: TRBJ2-3
v_gene: TRBV28

CDR3aa: CAGSPRTGNYGYTF
CDR3nt: TGTGCCGGCAGCCCGAGGACGGGTAACTATGGCTACACCTTC
d_gene: NA
j_gene: TRBJ1-2
v_gene: TRBV6-6

CDR3aa: CASSDGGYEQYF
CDR3nt: TGCGCCAGCAGTGACGGAGGGTACGAGCAGTACTTC
d_gene: NA
j_gene: TRBJ2-7
v_gene: TRBV10-1